This TCR beta chain was sequenced during a study of T cells in Graves' hyperthyroidism and ophthalmopathy. V lost 6 bases and J 0 bases, leaving 9 bases between the germline ends. The germline CDR1 and CDR2 sequences are SGHAT and FQNNGV. This CDR3 contains 13 residues. This clonotype has ten or more counts. Regions amplified from RNA transcripts were the TCR beta CDR3 regions. When the TCR CDR3 underwent first-round RT-PCR, the HTBI primer set was used. TCRdb passed the multiplex PCR reads through MiXCR, listing each CDR3 protein once. The data contain about 740,000 distinct CDR3 sequences, around 15% of them seen just once; the ten biggest clones take up roughly 10%.

The TCR sequence derives from a woman between 18 and 29 years old with Graves' hyperthyroidism. Source material: blood. This chain uses TRBV11-2 with TRBJ2-7, with D perhaps matching TRBD1 (6 bases). In DNA, the CDR3 is TGTGCCAGCAGTTGGGACAACTCCTACGAGCAGTACTTC. The encoded protein is CASSWDNSYEQYF.